This T cell receptor beta chain appears in the sequencing data of a study of beta chain features in type 1 diabetes. As every portion of the isolated RNA was reverse transcribed, the sequencing read expressed TCRB transcripts. Clones were sequenced by immunoSEQ multiplex PCR, and TCRdb holds only the in-frame ones, with some missing. The sample yields 810,000 or so clones, 17% seen once. General observations from the study: Naive, central memory and Treg TCRB repertoires appeared more alike in patients than in healthy donors.

This clone has more than one count but fewer than ten. Its antigen is not identified. V was clipped by 1 base and J by 5 bases, with 14 bases between them. Germline CDR1 SEHNR, CDR2 FQNEAQ (reference sequence). The CDR3 is 15 residues long. The sequenced sample was naive CD4+ T cells from blood. This clonotype originated in a woman between 18 and 29 years old in good health. The genes are TRBV7-9 and TRBJ1-2; no definite D call. The CDR3 sequence: CASSLEAANTYGYTF. CDR3 in DNA: TGTGCCAGCAGCTTAGAGGCAGCTAATACATATGGCTACACCTTC.